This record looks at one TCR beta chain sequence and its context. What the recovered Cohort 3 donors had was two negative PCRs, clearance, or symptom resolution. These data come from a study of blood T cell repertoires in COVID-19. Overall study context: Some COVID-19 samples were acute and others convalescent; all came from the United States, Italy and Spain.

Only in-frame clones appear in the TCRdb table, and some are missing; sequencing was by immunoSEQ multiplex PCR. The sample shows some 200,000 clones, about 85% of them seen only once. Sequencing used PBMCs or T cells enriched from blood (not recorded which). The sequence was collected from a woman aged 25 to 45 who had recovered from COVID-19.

The CDR3 DNA is TGTGCCAGCAGCCCGACCGGGACACATCAGGGCTACACCTTC. Amino acids: CASSPTGTHQGYTF. V is TRBV7-9 and J is TRBJ1-2, with a weak D call TRBD1 (6 bases). Germline-derived CDR1 and CDR2 are SEHNR and FQNEAQ (reference sequence). The V gene lost 5 bases and the J gene lost 8 bases, with 18 bases spanning the gap. This CDR3 comprises 14 residues.